What follows are 20 T cell receptor beta chains derived from one specimen sequenced in a study of blood T cell repertoires in COVID-19 (dated by TCRdb to 2020 to 2021). Receptor libraries were prepared by the immunoSEQ multiplex PCR assay. Drawn from immuneACCESS, this table holds only the in-frame rearrangements with V and J called that TCRdb kept. Clones are partly lost; checked studies trace under half to an unresolved V gene and leave the rest unexplained. Across this sample there are 90,000 to 100,000 clones, with approximately 86% seen only once. The top ten constitute less than 2% of the sample. Sequences were obtained from peripheral blood. These receptors came from a man older than 75 with acute or convalescent COVID-19.

This chain joins TRBV27 and TRBJ1-1; D not resolved. Germline-derived CDR1 and CDR2 are MNHEY and SMNVEV (reference sequence). This CDR3 contains 13 residues. V was cut by 10 bases and J by 1 base, with 13 bases left in between. This CDR3 is CANLREENTEAFF. CDR3 sequence (DNA): TGTGCCAACCTCCGGGAGGAGAACACTGAAGCTTTCTTT.

The table lists this clone with a few counts. The chain combines TRBV20-1 with TRBJ1-3; D gene uncertain. CDR3 size: 14 residues. V shed 3 bases and J shed 4 bases, with 13 bases lying between them. Looked up from germline, CDR1 is DFQATT and CDR2 is SNEGSKA (reference sequence). The CDR3 is CSASFGEAGNTIYF. CDR3 nucleotide sequence: TGCAGTGCTAGTTTCGGGGAGGCAGGAAACACCATATATTTT.

This clone was observed a single time. The V gene is TRBV7-9, the J gene TRBJ2-7; TRBD1 matches 9 bases. This CDR3 comprises 13 residues. CDR1 is SEHNR, CDR2 FQNEAQ, per germline (reference sequence). With V trimmed by 5 bases and J by 3 bases, 2 bases remained unmatched. For the CDR3, the DNA is TGTGCCAGCAGCAAGGGACAGGGCTACGAGCAGTACTTC. As protein: CASSKGQGYEQYF. Supplemented by reference TRBV7-9 and TRBJ2-7, the full variable domain reads DTGVSQNPRHKITKRGQNVTFRCDPISEHNRLYWYRQTLGQGPEFLTYFQNEAQLEKSRLLSDRFSAERPKGSFSTLEIQRTEQGDSAMYLCASSKGQGYEQYFGPGTRLTVT.

This clone was counted between two and nine times. The chain joins TRBV19 to TRBJ1-2; a possible D gene is TRBD1 (5 bases). Germline lookup yields CDR1 LNHDA and CDR2 SQIVND (reference sequence). V lost 5 bases, J lost 5 bases, and 12 bases lay in between. The CDR3 runs 13 residues. The CDR3 spells CASSEVGHYGYTF. The DNA for the CDR3 is TGTGCCAGTAGTGAGGTGGGGCATTATGGCTACACCTTC.

The chain recombines TRBV7-2 with TRBJ2-3; tentative D call: TRBD2 (5 bases). V was cut by 1 base and J by 2 bases, with 16 bases left in between. This CDR3 region has 17 residues. CDR1 is SGHTA and CDR2 is FQGNSA in the germline V gene. This chain's CDR3 is CASSLGVGLAYTDTQYF. DNA for the CDR3: TGTGCCAGCAGCTTAGGGGTGGGTCTAGCTTACACAGATACGCAGTATTTT. The variable domain in full, completed from reference TRBV7-2 and TRBJ2-3, reads GAGVSQSPSNKVTEKGKDVELRCDPISGHTALYWYRQSLGQGLEFLIYFQGNSAPDKSGLPSDRFSAERTGGSVSTLTIQRTQQEDSAVYLCASSLGVGLAYTDTQYFGPGTRLTVL.

The genes are TRBV6-1 and TRBJ2-1; 8 bases agree with TRBD1. The CDR3 is 14 amino acids. Germline values: CDR1 MNHNS, CDR2 SASEGT. V gave up 3 bases and J gave up 8 bases; unmatched junction bases: 6. The CDR3 protein is CASSDRGRGDEQFF. The CDR3 DNA reads TGTGCCAGCAGTGACAGGGGGCGTGGAGATGAGCAGTTCTTC.

The chain is built from TRBV7-9 and TRBJ1-6; D perhaps matches TRBD1 (5 bases). The germline gives CDR1 SEHNR, CDR2 FQNEAQ (reference sequence). This CDR3 is 17 amino acids long. The V and J ends lost 8 bases and 8 bases respectively, with 25 bases between them. The CDR3 DNA reads as TGTGCCAGCGGGTACCGTTTCCAAGGGGATATGGATTCACCCCTCCACTTT. Translation: CASGYRFQGDMDSPLHF.

The genes are TRBV28 and TRBJ2-4; 9 bases align to TRBD1. Looked up from germline, CDR1 is MDHEN and CDR2 is SYDVKM. Germline trimming cut 4 bases from V and 9 bases from J; bases unmatched to any gene: 10. The CDR3 spans 15 residues. The CDR3 DNA reads TGTGCCAGCAGTTCCTCCAGACAGGGGGGGACCATTCAGTACTTC. Translation gives CASSSSRQGGTIQYF.

The gene calls are TRBV18 and TRBJ2-7, with TRBD2 matching over 11 bases. Germline V CDR1 and CDR2: KGHSH, LQKENI. The V gene end was trimmed by 0 bases and the J gene end by 2 bases; junction bases not matched to a gene: 6. CDR3 length equals 17 residues. CDR3 bases: TGTGCCAGCTCACCACCGCCTAGCGGGAGGTTCCCCTACGAGCAGTACTTC. Its protein product is CASSPPPSGRFPYEQYF.

J is TRBJ2-2 and V is TRBV6-1; D is perhaps TRBD2 (5 bases). Trimming stripped 0 bases from V and 5 bases from J, with 13 bases between. The germline V gene encodes CDR1 MNHNS and CDR2 SASEGT. The CDR3 sequence is 16 residues long. The DNA of the CDR3 is TGTGCCAGCAGTGAAGCGATGAGGGCTGGAACCGGGGAGCTGTTTTTT. The encoded protein is CASSEAMRAGTGELFF.

The chain is built from TRBV10-3 and TRBJ1-2, with D unclear. V was shortened by 0 bases and J by 4 bases, with 9 bases between the two germline ends. Germline V gene lookup returns CDR1 ENHRY and CDR2 SYGVKD. The CDR3 totals 14 residues. The CDR3 DNA reads as TGTGCCATCAGTGAGTCTGGAACAGTCTATGGCTACACCTTC. Translated, it gives CAISESGTVYGYTF.

The V call is TRBV21-1, the J call TRBJ2-7; TRBD1, as called in the table, went unchecked against the DNA. TRBV21-1 is an annotated pseudogene. This CDR3 is built from 17 residues. The CDR3 loop reads CASSKAKARDRNYEQYF. The CDR3 DNA sequence: TGTGCCAGCAGCAAAGCGAAAGCCCGGGACAGAAACTACGAGCAGTACTTC.

J is TRBJ1-5 and V is TRBV7-2; D call uncertain. Looked up from germline, CDR1 is SGHTA and CDR2 is FQGNSA. The V gene lost 4 bases and the J gene lost 5 bases, with 9 bases spanning the gap. The CDR3 contains 13 residues. The CDR3: CASSSDSDQPQHF. In DNA form, the CDR3 reads TGTGCCAGCAGCTCCGACTCGGATCAGCCCCAGCATTTT.

CDR3 region: CASMTRRGAGDEQFF. CDR3 coding DNA: TGTGCCAGCATGACAAGGCGGGGGGCGGGTGATGAGCAGTTCTTC. The gene calls are TRBV2 and TRBJ2-1, with 8 bases lining up with TRBD2. Unmatched junction bases numbered 13, after V lost 7 bases and J lost 8 bases. Germline V gene data show CDR1 as SNHLY and CDR2 as FYNNEI. This CDR3 has 15 residues.

This chain links TRBV7-9 with TRBJ2-1, with no clear D. Germline loops: CDR1 SEHNR, CDR2 FQNEAQ (reference sequence). V shed 1 base and J shed 4 bases, with 8 bases lying between them. The CDR3 runs 14 residues. CDR3 in amino acids: CASSLESGYNEQFF. Written as DNA, the CDR3 is TGTGCCAGCAGCTTAGAGTCCGGGTACAATGAGCAGTTCTTC.

J is TRBJ2-3 and V is TRBV10-3; D might be TRBD1 (7 bases). The CDR3 has 15 residues. Germline V CDR1 and CDR2: ENHRY, SYGVKD. Trimming took 2 bases from V and 2 from J, leaving 11 bases between them. CDR3 coding DNA: TGTGCCATCAGTGAGGCAGGGGGGAACACAGATACGCAGTATTTT. As protein: CAISEAGGNTDTQYF.

The rearrangement uses TRBV19 and TRBJ2-1, with 9 positions matching TRBD2. The CDR3 consists of 15 residues. V shed 5 bases and J 3 bases; nucleotides not matched to a gene: 5. Per the germline V gene, CDR1 is LNHDA and CDR2 is SQIVND (reference sequence). CDR3 DNA: TGTGCCAGTAGTCTTAGCGGGAGCGGCTACAATGAGCAGTTCTTC. Protein: CASSLSGSGYNEQFF.

The chain carries TRBV5-5 and TRBJ2-5, with D perhaps matching TRBD2 (5 bases). The CDR3 sequence is 14 residues long. Per the germline V gene, CDR1 is SGHKS and CDR2 is YYEKEE (reference sequence). V lost 2 bases and J 2 bases, leaving 10 bases between the germline ends. The CDR3 here is CASSFDGKQETQYF. The CDR3 coding sequence is TGTGCCAGCAGCTTCGACGGGAAACAAGAGACCCAGTACTTC.

The chain carries TRBV29-1 and TRBJ2-7; D is possibly TRBD2 (6 bases). Germline V gene lookup returns CDR1 SQVTM and CDR2 ANQGSEA. V gave up 5 bases and J gave up 0 bases, with 8 bases separating them. CDR3 length equals 12 residues. The CDR3 here is CSVRDFSYEQYF. The CDR3 coding sequence is TGCAGCGTTCGGGACTTCTCCTACGAGCAGTACTTC.

The chain joins TRBV6-5 to TRBJ1-1, with D uncertain. This CDR3 contains 14 residues. V lost 5 bases and J lost 6, with 16 bases in between. Germline CDR1 reads MNHEY; CDR2 reads SVGAGI. CDR3 protein: CASSRNGGIPEAFF. Written as DNA, the CDR3 is TGTGCCAGCAGTCGAAACGGCGGAATCCCTGAAGCTTTCTTT.